The 12 T cell receptor beta chains below all came from one sample that was sequenced in a study of cytomegalovirus exposure and HLA in healthy donors. 60 Vbeta and 13 Jbeta primers were used in PCR. The table came from immunoSEQ multiplex PCR; TCRdb's copy has only in-frame clones and leaves some out. The table shows around 200,000 clones, with over 70% occurring only once. What was sequenced was PBMCs. These receptors came from a female donor in good health and CMV-seronegative.

This clone has a handful of counts. V usage is TRBV19 and J usage is TRBJ2-7; TRBD1 matches 7 bases. J was trimmed by 4 bases and V by 4 bases; bases with no gene match: 7. The germline CDR1 and CDR2 sequences are LNHDA and SQIVND (reference sequence). CDR3 length: 14 amino acids. CDR3 loop: CASSSDRDVYEQYF. In nucleotides, the CDR3 is TGTGCCAGTAGTAGTGACAGGGATGTTTACGAGCAGTACTTC. The variable domain in full, with the rest retrieved from reference TRBV19 and TRBJ2-7, is DGGITQSPKYLFRKEGQNVTLSCEQNLNHDAMYWYRQDPGQGLRLIYYSQIVNDFQKGDIAEGYSVSREKKESFPLTVTSAQKNPTAFYLCASSSDRDVYEQYFGPGTRLTVT.

This clone was seen just once. Other DNA sequences in the sample encode the same CDR3. The chain has TRBV5-1 and TRBJ2-1; D might be TRBD1 (6 bases). V lost 4 bases, J lost 4 bases, and 12 bases lay in between. Germline lookup yields CDR1 SGHRS and CDR2 YFSETQ. The CDR3 extends over 14 amino acids. The CDR3 DNA reads as TGCGCCAGCAGCGGGACAACGGTATACAATGAGCAGTTCTTC. It is translated as CASSGTTVYNEQFF.

A single count supports this clone. Other DNA sequences of this sample code for an identical CDR3. The DNA of the CDR3 is TGTGCCAGCAGCGTAGGCGGGTCCTCCTACGAGCAGTACTTC. Residues: CASSVGGSSYEQYF. This sequence joins TRBV9 and TRBJ2-7; D may be TRBD2 (5 bases). Germline lookup yields CDR1 SGDLS and CDR2 YYNGEE. This CDR3 contains 14 residues. Trimming left V 0 bases short and J 0 bases short, with 7 bases between. Using reference TRBV9 and TRBJ2-7 for the parts outside the CDR3, the full variable domain is DSGVTQTPKHLITATGQRVTLRCSPRSGDLSVYWYQQSLDQGLQFLIQYYNGEERAKGNILERFSAQQFPDLHSELNLSSLELGDSALYFCASSVGGSSYEQYFGPGTRLTVT.

This chain links TRBV5-4 with TRBJ2-5; 7 bases are a match to TRBD2. V was clipped by 2 bases and J by 3 bases; unmatched bases: 1. The germline CDR1 and CDR2 sequences are SGHNT and YYREEE (reference sequence). There are 13 residues in the CDR3. The CDR3 reads CASSFAGEETQYF. The CDR3 DNA reads TGTGCCAGCAGCTTTGCGGGGGAAGAGACCCAGTACTTC.

The rearrangement links TRBV7-3 to TRBJ2-7, with D tentatively TRBD1 (5 bases). Germline CDR1 is SGHTA and CDR2 is FQGTGA. The CDR3 has 13 amino acids. V lost 5 bases, J lost 4 bases, and 12 bases lay in between. The CDR3 protein is CASSQGAGYEQYF. In DNA, the CDR3 is TGTGCCAGCAGCCAAGGGGCAGGATACGAGCAGTACTTC.

The CDR3 sequence: CASSEHSYEQYF. As DNA, the CDR3 is TGTGCCAGCAGTGAACACTCCTACGAGCAGTACTTC. V and J are TRBV6-1 and TRBJ2-7; D is uncertain. This CDR3 is built from 12 residues. The V end was cut by 2 bases, the J end by 0 bases, with 2 bases between. Looked up from germline, CDR1 is MNHNS and CDR2 is SASEGT.

The V and J genes are TRBV5-1 and TRBJ1-2; D perhaps matches TRBD1 (6 bases). This CDR3 has 14 amino acids. The V and J ends lost 7 bases and 5 bases respectively, with 18 bases between them. Germline V lookup: CDR1 SGHRS, CDR2 YFSETQ. CDR3 DNA: TGCGCCAGCCAAGCTCCAGGGGTTAAGTATGGCTACACCTTC. It yields the protein CASQAPGVKYGYTF.

This chain connects TRBV6-6 to TRBJ2-7, with TRBD1 matching 9 bases. The CDR3 totals 13 residues. The germline V gene has CDR1 MNHNY and CDR2 SVGAGI (reference sequence). The J segment lost 2 bases and the V segment lost 10 bases, leaving 6 bases of the junction unmatched. CDR3 region: CAISGQGTYEQYF. The CDR3 bases are TGTGCCATCTCCGGACAGGGGACCTACGAGCAGTACTTC.

The rearrangement uses TRBV5-1 and TRBJ2-3; 11 positions agree with TRBD2. Germline V CDR1 and CDR2: SGHRS, YFSETQ. V gave up 0 bases and J gave up 0 bases; unmatched junction bases: 3. This CDR3 region has 17 residues. CDR3 coding DNA: TGCGCCAGCAGCTTGGGTCCTAGCGGGAGGAGCACAGATACGCAGTATTTT. Translated: CASSLGPSGRSTDTQYF.

V gene TRBV28 combines with J gene TRBJ1-6; no clear D gene. The CDR3 spans 16 residues. V shed 2 bases and J shed 13 bases, with 21 bases lying between them. Germline assignment: CDR1 MDHEN and CDR2 SYDVKM. CDR3 in amino acids: CASSLDPGRAGGPLHF. Written as DNA, the CDR3 is TGTGCCAGCAGTTTAGATCCCGGGAGGGCTGGCGGGCCCCTCCACTTT.

The chain combines TRBV19 with TRBJ2-1; D perhaps matches TRBD2 (6 bases). Per the germline V gene, CDR1 is LNHDA and CDR2 is SQIVND (reference sequence). V dropped 3 bases and J dropped 7 bases, with 10 bases sitting between them. The CDR3 is 13 residues long. The CDR3 nucleotides are TGTGCCAGTAGTATTCTGGGGGGAAATGAGCAGTTCTTC. Translating gives CASSILGGNEQFF.

The CDR3 DNA is TGTGCCAGCAGCTTGAGCGCAACTAATGAAAAACTGTTTTTT. Its protein is CASSLSATNEKLFF. This chain connects TRBV5-6 to TRBJ1-4; D remains ambiguous. The ends were cut back, 1 base at V and 0 bases at J, with 4 bases in the middle. CDR1 SGHDT and CDR2 YYEEEE come from the germline V gene. CDR3 length: 14 amino acids.